The present TCR beta chain was sequenced within a study of CD8 T cells in Susac syndrome. The study's findings and limits: The TCR sequencing and HLA analysis in the study involved a relatively small number of individuals, as the study acknowledged.

V gave up 3 bases and J gave up 4 bases, with 15 bases separating them. The CDR3 sequence is 15 residues long. For this clonotype: Its antigen is currently unknown.

Random hexamers were used to reverse transcribe an amount of roughly 0.45 to 1 ug RNA. Each CDR3 protein is one row after TCRdb ran MiXCR on the immunoSEQ multiplex PCR reads. This table has approximately 160,000 distinct CDR3 sequences, around 92% appearing once. The rearrangement links TRBV12-3 or TRBV12-4 to TRBJ1-2, with a weak D call TRBD1 (6 bases). This receptor was obtained from a human donor in good health. Sequencing input: CD4+ T cells from PBMCs. Written as DNA, the CDR3 is TGTGCCAGCAGTTTCGGGGCAGGGGAGGGCTATGGCTACACCTTC. Protein sequence: CASSFGAGEGYGYTF.